The T cell receptor beta chain under discussion was sequenced for a study of blood T cell repertoires in COVID-19. Overall study context: The origin of the acute and convalescent COVID-19 samples was the United States, Italy and Spain.

Sequencing was performed with immunoSEQ multiplex PCR; in TCRdb, only in-frame clones are kept and a portion is missing. The profile shows 84,000 or so clones, 70% to 90% of them singletons. Germline values: CDR1 MNHNY, CDR2 SVGAGI (reference sequence). V shed 4 bases, J shed 5 bases, and the junction held 8 bases outside the gene matches. This CDR3 comprises 14 residues. This TCR derives from a man older than 75 with active or convalescent COVID-19. The sequenced sample was peripheral blood. The chain employs TRBV6-6 and TRBJ2-7, with 7 bases lining up with TRBD1. Here the CDR3 reads CASSFGDRAHEQYV. The CDR3 DNA reads as TGTGCCAGCAGTTTCGGTGACAGGGCCCACGAGCAGTACGTC.